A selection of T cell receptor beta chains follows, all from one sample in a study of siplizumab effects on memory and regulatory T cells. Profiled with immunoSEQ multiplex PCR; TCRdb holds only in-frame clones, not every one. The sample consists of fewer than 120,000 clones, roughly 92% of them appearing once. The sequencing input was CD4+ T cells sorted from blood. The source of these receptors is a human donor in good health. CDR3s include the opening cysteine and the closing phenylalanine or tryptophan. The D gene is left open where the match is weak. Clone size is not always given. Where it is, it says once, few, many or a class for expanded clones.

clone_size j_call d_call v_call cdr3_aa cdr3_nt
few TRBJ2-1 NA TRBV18 CASSINEQFF TGTGCCAGCTCAATCAATGAGCAGTTCTTC
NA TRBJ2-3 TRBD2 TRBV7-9 CASRLAGGTDTQYF TGTGCCAGCCGACTAGCGGGAGGCACAGATACGCAGTATTTT
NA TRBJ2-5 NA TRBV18 CASSPPGRGEETQYF TGTGCCAGCTCACCACCGGGAAGAGGGGAAGAGACCCAGTACTTC
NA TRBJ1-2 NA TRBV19 CASSNKEGGYTF TGTGCCAGTAGTAACAAAGAGGGTGGCTACACCTTC
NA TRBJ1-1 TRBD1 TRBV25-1 CASSEYMVFRGRRTEAFF TGTGCCAGCAGTGAATATATGGTTTTCAGGGGGCGGAGGACTGAAGCTTTCTTT
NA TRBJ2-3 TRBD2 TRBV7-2 CASSRDYLSTDTQYF TGTGCCAGCAGCCGGGACTACCTGAGCACAGATACGCAGTATTTT
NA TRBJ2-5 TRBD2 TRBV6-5 CASSSGRGGYETQYF TGTGCCAGCAGTTCAGGGCGGGGGGGCTATGAGACCCAGTACTTC
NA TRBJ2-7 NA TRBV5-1 CASSLVGGSSYEQYF TGCGCCAGCAGCTTGGTAGGGGGGTCCTCCTACGAGCAGTACTTC
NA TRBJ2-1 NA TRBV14 CASSPSGSWGNEQFF TGTGCCAGCAGCCCCAGCGGCTCCTGGGGGAATGAGCAGTTCTTC
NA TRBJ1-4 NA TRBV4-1 CASSQRDRANEKLFF TGCGCCAGCAGCCAAAGGGACCGAGCTAATGAAAAACTGTTTTTT
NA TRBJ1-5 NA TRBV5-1 CASSPTSLSNQPQHF TGCGCCAGCAGCCCGACGAGCCTTAGCAATCAGCCCCAGCATTTT
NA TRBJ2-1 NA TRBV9 CASSVALNEQFF TGTGCCAGCAGCGTAGCCCTCAATGAGCAGTTCTTC
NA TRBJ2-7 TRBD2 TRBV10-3 CAIGTTYSYEQYF TGTGCCATCGGGACTACCTACTCCTACGAGCAGTACTTC
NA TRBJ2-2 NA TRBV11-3 CASSALGGTAGELFF TGTGCCAGCAGCGCCTTGGGGGGCACCGCCGGGGAGCTGTTTTTT
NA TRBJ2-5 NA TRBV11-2 CASSPGITGQETQYF TGTGCCAGCAGCCCTGGTATAACGGGCCAAGAGACCCAGTACTTC
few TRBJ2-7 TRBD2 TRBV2 CASRPTSGRAYEQYF TGTGCCAGCAGACCGACTAGCGGGAGAGCCTACGAGCAGTACTTC
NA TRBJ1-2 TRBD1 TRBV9 CASRVGTGGNYGYTF TGTGCCAGCAGAGTAGGGACAGGGGGAAACTATGGCTACACCTTC
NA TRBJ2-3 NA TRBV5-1 CASSFQPLGDTQYF TGCGCCAGCAGCTTCCAGCCCCTTGGAGATACGCAGTATTTT
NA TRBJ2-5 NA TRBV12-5 CASGWTDEETQYF TGTGCTAGTGGATGGACAGACGAAGAGACCCAGTACTTC
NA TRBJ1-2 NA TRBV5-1 CASSPGEGVYGYTF TGCGCCAGCAGCCCCGGAGAGGGGGTCTATGGCTACACCTTC
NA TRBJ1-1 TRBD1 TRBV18 CASSPTDRHTEAFF TGTGCCAGCTCACCCACGGACAGGCACACTGAAGCTTTCTTT
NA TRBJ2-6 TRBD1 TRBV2 CASSLLGGARSGANVLTF TGTGCCAGCAGTTTATTAGGGGGCGCTAGGTCCGGGGCCAACGTCCTGACTTTC
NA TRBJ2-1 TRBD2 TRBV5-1 CASSLATSGSNEQFF TGCGCCAGCAGCTTGGCTACTAGCGGGAGCAATGAGCAGTTCTTC
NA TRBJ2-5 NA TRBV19 CASSKLPGPSKLTQETQYF TGTGCCAGTAGTAAACTTCCGGGACCATCGAAATTAACGCAAGAGACCCAGTACTTC
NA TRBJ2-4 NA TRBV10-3 CAISDPRVSKNIQYF TGTGCCATCAGTGACCCCCGGGTCAGTAAAAACATTCAGTACTTC
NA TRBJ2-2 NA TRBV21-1 CASMGRRGTGELFF TGTGCCAGCATGGGTCGCCGGGGCACCGGGGAGCTGTTTTTT
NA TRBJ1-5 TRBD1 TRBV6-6 CASSLGQGNQPQHF TGTGCCAGCAGCTTGGGACAGGGTAATCAGCCCCAGCATTTT
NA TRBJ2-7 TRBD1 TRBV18 CASSDREGQYF TGTGCCAGCTCAGACAGGGAAGGGCAGTACTTC
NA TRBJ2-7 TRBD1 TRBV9 CASSVAGQGYEQYF TGTGCCAGCAGCGTAGCGGGACAGGGCTACGAGCAGTACTTC
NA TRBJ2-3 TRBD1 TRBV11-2 CASSTRTGAATQYF TGTGCCAGCAGCACCCGGACAGGGGCGGCCACGCAGTATTTT
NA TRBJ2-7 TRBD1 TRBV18 CASSLTDGTGYEQYF TGTGCCAGCTCACTCACAGACGGGACAGGGTACGAGCAGTACTTC
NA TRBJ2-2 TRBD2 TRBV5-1 CASSLGLAANTGELFF TGCGCCAGCAGCTTGGGACTAGCGGCAAACACCGGGGAGCTGTTTTTT
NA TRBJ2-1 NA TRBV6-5 CASSQAVEQFF TGTGCCAGCAGTCAAGCGGTAGAGCAGTTCTTC
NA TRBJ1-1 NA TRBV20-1 CSAQQATEAFF TGCAGTGCTCAACAGGCCACTGAAGCTTTCTTT
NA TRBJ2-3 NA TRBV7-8 CASSLGVDVITDTQYF TGTGCCAGCAGCTTAGGGGTGGATGTGATCACAGATACGCAGTATTTT
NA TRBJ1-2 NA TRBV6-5 CASSYSPGIGYTF TGTGCCAGCAGTTACTCCCCAGGAATTGGCTACACCTTC
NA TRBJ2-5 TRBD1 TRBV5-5 CASSLFPGQQETQYF TGTGCCAGCAGCTTGTTCCCGGGACAGCAAGAGACCCAGTACTTC
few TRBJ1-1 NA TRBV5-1 CASSPRTRTEAFF TGCGCCAGCAGCCCTCGGACGAGGACTGAAGCTTTCTTT
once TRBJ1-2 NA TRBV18 CASSPRELDYGYTF TGTGCCAGCTCACCTCGGGAGTTAGACTATGGCTACACCTTC
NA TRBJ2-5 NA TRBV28 CASSGGRETQYF TGTGCCAGCAGTGGAGGTCGGGAGACCCAGTACTTC
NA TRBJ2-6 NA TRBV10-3 CAISEYSGANVLTF TGTGCCATCAGTGAGTACTCTGGGGCCAACGTCCTGACTTTC
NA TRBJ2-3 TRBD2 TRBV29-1 CSSQVGLLNTDTQYF TGCAGCTCCCAGGTGGGACTACTAAACACAGATACGCAGTATTTT
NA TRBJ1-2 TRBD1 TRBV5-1 CASSLGEGAFGYTF TGCGCCAGCAGCTTGGGTGAGGGGGCTTTTGGCTACACCTTC
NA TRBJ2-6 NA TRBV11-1 CASSSNSGANVLTF TGTGCCAGCAGCTCCAATTCTGGGGCCAACGTCCTGACTTTC
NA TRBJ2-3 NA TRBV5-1 CASNRASSTDTQYF TGCGCCAGCAACCGCGCCTCTAGCACAGATACGCAGTATTTT
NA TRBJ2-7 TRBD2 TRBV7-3 CASSETGTSVSEQYF TGTGCCAGCAGCGAGACCGGGACTAGTGTGTCGGAGCAGTACTTC
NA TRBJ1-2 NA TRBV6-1 CASIGVRNYGYTF TGTGCCAGCATAGGCGTACGAAACTATGGCTACACCTTC
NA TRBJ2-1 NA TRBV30 CAWSSLKQQFF TGTGCCTGGAGTTCCCTAAAACAGCAGTTCTTC
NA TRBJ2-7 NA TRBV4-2 CASSLGLDYEQYF TGTGCCAGCAGCTTGGGTCTTGATTACGAGCAGTACTTC